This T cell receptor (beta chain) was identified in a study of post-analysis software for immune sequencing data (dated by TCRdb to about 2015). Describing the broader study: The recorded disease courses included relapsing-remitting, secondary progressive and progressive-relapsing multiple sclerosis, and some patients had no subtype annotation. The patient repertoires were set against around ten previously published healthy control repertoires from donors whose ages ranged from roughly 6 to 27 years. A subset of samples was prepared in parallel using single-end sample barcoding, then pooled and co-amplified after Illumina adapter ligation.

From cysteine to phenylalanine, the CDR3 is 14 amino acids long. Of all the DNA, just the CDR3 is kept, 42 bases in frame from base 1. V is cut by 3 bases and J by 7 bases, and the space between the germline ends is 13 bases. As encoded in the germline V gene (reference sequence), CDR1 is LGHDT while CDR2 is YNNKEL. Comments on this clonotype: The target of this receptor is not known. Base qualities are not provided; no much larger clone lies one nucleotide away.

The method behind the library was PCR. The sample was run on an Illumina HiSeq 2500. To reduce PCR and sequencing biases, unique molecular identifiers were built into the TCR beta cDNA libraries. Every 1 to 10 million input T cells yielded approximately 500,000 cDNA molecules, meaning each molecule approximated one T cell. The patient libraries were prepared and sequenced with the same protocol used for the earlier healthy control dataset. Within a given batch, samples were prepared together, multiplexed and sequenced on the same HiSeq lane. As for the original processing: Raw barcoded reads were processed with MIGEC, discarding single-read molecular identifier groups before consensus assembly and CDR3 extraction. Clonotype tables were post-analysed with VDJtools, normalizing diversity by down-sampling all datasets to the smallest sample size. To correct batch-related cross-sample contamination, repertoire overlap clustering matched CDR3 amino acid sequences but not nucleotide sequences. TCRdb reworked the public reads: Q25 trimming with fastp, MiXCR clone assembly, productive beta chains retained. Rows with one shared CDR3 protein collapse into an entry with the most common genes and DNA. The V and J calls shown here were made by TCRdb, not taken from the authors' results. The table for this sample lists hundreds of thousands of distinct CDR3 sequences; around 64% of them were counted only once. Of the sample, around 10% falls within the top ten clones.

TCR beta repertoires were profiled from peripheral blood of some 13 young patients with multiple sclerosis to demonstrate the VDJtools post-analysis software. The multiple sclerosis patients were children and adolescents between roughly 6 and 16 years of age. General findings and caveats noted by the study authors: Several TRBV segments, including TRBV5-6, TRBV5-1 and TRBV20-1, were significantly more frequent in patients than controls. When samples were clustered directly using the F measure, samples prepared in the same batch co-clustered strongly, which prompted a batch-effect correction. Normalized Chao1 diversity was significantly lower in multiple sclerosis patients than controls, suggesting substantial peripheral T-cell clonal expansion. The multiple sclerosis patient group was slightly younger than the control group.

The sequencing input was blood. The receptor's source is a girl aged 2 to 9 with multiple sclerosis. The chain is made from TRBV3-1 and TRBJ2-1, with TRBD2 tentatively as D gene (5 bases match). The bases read TGTGCCAGCAGCCAGGAGGCCTATGGAAATGAGCAGTTCTTC. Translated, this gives CASSQEAYGNEQFF.